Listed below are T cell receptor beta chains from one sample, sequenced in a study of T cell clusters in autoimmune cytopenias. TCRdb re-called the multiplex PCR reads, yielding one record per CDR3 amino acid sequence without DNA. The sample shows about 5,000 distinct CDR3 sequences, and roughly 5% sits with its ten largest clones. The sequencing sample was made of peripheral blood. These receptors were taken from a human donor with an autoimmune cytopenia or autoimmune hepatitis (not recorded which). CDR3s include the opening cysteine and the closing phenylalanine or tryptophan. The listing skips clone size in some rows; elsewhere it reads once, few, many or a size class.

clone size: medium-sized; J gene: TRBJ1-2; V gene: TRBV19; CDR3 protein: CASSPGTANYGYTF
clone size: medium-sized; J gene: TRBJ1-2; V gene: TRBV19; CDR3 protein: CASSTKIQGNYGYTF
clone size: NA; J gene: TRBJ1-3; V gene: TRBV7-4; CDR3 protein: CASSAASTYSGNTIYF
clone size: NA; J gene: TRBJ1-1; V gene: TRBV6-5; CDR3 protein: CASSYSRPGRGTTEAFF
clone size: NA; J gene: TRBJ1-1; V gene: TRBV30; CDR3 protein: CAWSEKGYSTEAFF
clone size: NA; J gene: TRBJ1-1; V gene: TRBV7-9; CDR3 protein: CASSPPRAPNTEAFF
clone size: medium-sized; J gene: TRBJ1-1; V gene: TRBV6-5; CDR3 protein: CASSYGGLGTEAFF
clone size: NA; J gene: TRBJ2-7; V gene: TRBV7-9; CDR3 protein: CASSPHLGTGTYEQYF
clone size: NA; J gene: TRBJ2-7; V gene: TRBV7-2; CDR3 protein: CASSLVLAGGSYEQYF
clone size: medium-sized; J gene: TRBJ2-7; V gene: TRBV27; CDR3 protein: CASSLSIGGATYEQYF
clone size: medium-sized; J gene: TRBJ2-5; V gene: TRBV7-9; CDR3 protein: CASSLAKYEGETQYF
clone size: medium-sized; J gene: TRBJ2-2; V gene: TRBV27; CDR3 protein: CASSPSLLAGWGTGELFF
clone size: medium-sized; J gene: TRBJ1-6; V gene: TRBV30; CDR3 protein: CAWCPTQPYNSPLHF
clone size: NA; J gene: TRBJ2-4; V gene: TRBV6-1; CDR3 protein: CASSYSNIGARNIQYF
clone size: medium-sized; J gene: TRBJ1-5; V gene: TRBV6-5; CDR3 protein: CASSYRTGYHQPQHF
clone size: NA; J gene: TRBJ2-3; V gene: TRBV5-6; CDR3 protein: CASSQGYTDTQYF
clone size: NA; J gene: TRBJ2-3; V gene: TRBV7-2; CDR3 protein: CASSARLAGGYADTQYF
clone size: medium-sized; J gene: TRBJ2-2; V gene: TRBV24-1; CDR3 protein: CATMADTGELFF
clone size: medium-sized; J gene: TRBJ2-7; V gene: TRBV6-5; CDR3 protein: CASSLKLAGVTYEQYF
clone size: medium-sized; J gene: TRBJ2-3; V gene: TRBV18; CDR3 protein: CASSPLGQGTTDTQYF
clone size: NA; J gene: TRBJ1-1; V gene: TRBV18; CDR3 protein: CASSPGRGRNTEAFF
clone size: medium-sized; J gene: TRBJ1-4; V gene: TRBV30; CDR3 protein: CAWNRQGARTNEKLFF
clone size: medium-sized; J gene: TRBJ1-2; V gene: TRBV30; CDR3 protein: CAWSVRRADYGYTF
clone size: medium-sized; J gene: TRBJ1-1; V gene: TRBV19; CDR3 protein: CASSIGSRATEAFF
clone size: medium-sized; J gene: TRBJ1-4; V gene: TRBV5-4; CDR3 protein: CASSWAGGTNEKLFF
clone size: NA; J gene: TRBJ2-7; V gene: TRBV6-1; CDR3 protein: CASSYVTGNGAYEQYF
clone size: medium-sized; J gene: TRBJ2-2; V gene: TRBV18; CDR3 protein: CASSPDTGELFF
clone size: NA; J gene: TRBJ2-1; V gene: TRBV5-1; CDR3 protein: CASSPGPSDGQFF
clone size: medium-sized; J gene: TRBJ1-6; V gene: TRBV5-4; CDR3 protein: CASSLAQGSYNSPLHF
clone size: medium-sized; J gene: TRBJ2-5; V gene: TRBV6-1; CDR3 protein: CASSEEVGLFPTQYF
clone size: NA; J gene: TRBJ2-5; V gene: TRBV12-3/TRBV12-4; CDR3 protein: CASTGTVGRGTQYF
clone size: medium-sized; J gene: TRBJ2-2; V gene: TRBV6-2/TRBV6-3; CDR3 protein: CASSYGGLDTGELFF
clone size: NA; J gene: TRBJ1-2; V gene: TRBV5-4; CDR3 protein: CASSLIGGNYGYTF
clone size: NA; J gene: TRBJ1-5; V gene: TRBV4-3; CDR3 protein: CASSQDRAGNQPQHF
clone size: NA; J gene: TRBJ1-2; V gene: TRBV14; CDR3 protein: CASSHDRARGSGYTF
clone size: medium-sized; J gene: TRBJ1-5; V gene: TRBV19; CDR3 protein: CASSIGQGKVQPQHF
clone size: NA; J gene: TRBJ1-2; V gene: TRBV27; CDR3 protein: CASSPRDRARIFFYGYTF
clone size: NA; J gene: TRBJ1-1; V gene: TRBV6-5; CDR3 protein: CASSYSRLVEKTEAFF
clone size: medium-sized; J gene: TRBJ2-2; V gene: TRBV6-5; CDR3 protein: CASSSNEVPTGGLFF
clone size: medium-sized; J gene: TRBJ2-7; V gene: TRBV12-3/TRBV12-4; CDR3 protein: CASSLKANEQYF
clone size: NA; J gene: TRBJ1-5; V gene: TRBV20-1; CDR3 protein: CSARPWTGGSYSNQPQHF
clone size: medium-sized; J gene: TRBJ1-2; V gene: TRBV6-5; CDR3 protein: CASSYSEGAGGYTF
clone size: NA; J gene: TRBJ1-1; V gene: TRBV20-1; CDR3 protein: CSASGTWNTEAFF
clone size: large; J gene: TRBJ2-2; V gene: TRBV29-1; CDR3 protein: CSVEYLYGELFF
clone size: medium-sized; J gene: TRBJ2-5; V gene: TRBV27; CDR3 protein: CASSSWDNGRETQYF